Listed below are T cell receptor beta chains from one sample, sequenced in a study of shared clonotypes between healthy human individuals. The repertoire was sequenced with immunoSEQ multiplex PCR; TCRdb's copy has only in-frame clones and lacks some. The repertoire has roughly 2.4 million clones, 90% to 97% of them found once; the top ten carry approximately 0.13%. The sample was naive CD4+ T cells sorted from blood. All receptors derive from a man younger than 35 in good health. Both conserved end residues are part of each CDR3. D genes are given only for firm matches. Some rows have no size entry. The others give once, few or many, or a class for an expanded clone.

cdr3_aa: CASSEAAADRTTF
cdr3_nt: TGTGCCAGCAGTGAAGCGGCAGCGGATCGAACGACCTTC
j_call: TRBJ1-2
clone_size: .
v_call: TRBV6-1
d_call: .

cdr3_aa: CASSAVTLSRGNEQFF
cdr3_nt: TGTGCCAGCAGCGCCGTGACCCTCTCTAGGGGAAATGAGCAGTTCTTC
j_call: TRBJ2-1
clone_size: .
v_call: TRBV9
d_call: .

cdr3_aa: CASSPEGRRTDTQYF
cdr3_nt: TGCGCCAGCAGCCCTGAGGGCAGGCGCACAGATACGCAGTATTTT
j_call: TRBJ2-3
clone_size: .
v_call: TRBV5-1
d_call: .

cdr3_aa: CASSDEETQYF
cdr3_nt: TGTGCCAGCAGTGACGAAGAGACCCAGTACTTC
j_call: TRBJ2-5
clone_size: .
v_call: TRBV2
d_call: .

cdr3_aa: CASSVDRGYGYTF
cdr3_nt: TGTGCCAGCAGCGTAGACAGGGGCTATGGCTACACCTTC
j_call: TRBJ1-2
clone_size: few
v_call: TRBV9
d_call: TRBD1

cdr3_aa: CASSLVLSGYTF
cdr3_nt: TGTGCCAGCAGCTTGGTCCTATCTGGCTACACCTTC
j_call: TRBJ1-2
clone_size: .
v_call: TRBV5-6
d_call: .

cdr3_aa: CASSLTLAGLQYF
cdr3_nt: TGTGCCAGCAGTTTAACCCTAGCGGGGTTGCAGTACTTC
j_call: TRBJ2-7
clone_size: .
v_call: TRBV28
d_call: TRBD2

cdr3_aa: CASSLVSSYEQYF
cdr3_nt: TGTGCCAGCAGCTTGGTCAGCTCCTACGAGCAGTACTTC
j_call: TRBJ2-7
clone_size: .
v_call: TRBV7-9
d_call: .

cdr3_aa: CASSLGGQGPMNEKLFF
cdr3_nt: TGTGCCAGCAGCTTAGGGGGACAGGGGCCGATGAATGAAAAACTGTTTTTT
j_call: TRBJ1-4
clone_size: .
v_call: TRBV11-2
d_call: TRBD1

cdr3_aa: CASSIVPAGADEQYF
cdr3_nt: TGTGCCAGTAGTATAGTTCCCGCGGGGGCAGACGAGCAGTACTTC
j_call: TRBJ2-7
clone_size: once
v_call: TRBV19
d_call: .

cdr3_aa: CASSELQGRTEAFF
cdr3_nt: TGTGCCAGCAGTGAATTGCAGGGGCGGACTGAAGCTTTCTTT
j_call: TRBJ1-1
clone_size: .
v_call: TRBV6-1
d_call: .

cdr3_aa: CAWKRGSGRYEQYF
cdr3_nt: TGTGCCTGGAAAAGGGGTAGCGGGAGGTACGAGCAGTACTTC
j_call: TRBJ2-7
clone_size: .
v_call: TRBV30
d_call: TRBD2

cdr3_aa: CAISAYSYEQYF
cdr3_nt: TGTGCCATCAGTGCCTACTCCTACGAGCAGTACTTC
j_call: TRBJ2-7
clone_size: .
v_call: TRBV10-3
d_call: .

cdr3_aa: CASSYYTEGPDGYTF
cdr3_nt: TGTGCCAGCAGTTACTACACGGAGGGCCCGGATGGCTACACCTTC
j_call: TRBJ1-2
clone_size: .
v_call: TRBV6-5
d_call: .

cdr3_aa: CAINRGNTGELFF
cdr3_nt: TGTGCCATCAACAGGGGGAACACCGGGGAGCTGTTTTTT
j_call: TRBJ2-2
clone_size: .
v_call: TRBV10-3
d_call: TRBD1

cdr3_aa: CASSRTAGTGDYYGYTF
cdr3_nt: TGTGCCAGCTCAAGAACTGCCGGGACAGGCGACTACTATGGCTACACCTTC
j_call: TRBJ1-2
clone_size: .
v_call: TRBV18
d_call: TRBD1

cdr3_aa: CASSLRQGATYEQYF
cdr3_nt: TGCGCCAGCAGCTTGCGGCAGGGGGCAACCTACGAGCAGTACTTC
j_call: TRBJ2-7
clone_size: .
v_call: TRBV5-1
d_call: TRBD1

cdr3_aa: CASSAGLGETQYF
cdr3_nt: TGTGCCAGCAGCGCGGGCCTTGGGGAGACCCAGTACTTC
j_call: TRBJ2-5
clone_size: .
v_call: TRBV5-4
d_call: .

cdr3_aa: CATTGAGSPSTDTQYF
cdr3_nt: TGTGCCACCACGGGGGCGGGGAGCCCCTCCACAGATACGCAGTATTTT
j_call: TRBJ2-3
clone_size: .
v_call: TRBV27
d_call: .

cdr3_aa: CASSQDGATNEKLFF
cdr3_nt: TGCGCCAGCAGCCAAGATGGGGCAACTAATGAAAAACTGTTTTTT
j_call: TRBJ1-4
clone_size: .
v_call: TRBV4-1
d_call: .

cdr3_aa: CATSRTAPLQETQYF
cdr3_nt: TGTGCCACCAGCAGAACGGCGCCCTTACAAGAGACCCAGTACTTC
j_call: TRBJ2-5
clone_size: .
v_call: TRBV15
d_call: .

cdr3_aa: CASSLAGQGPSYEQYF
cdr3_nt: TGCGCCAGCAGCTTGGCCGGACAGGGGCCGTCCTACGAGCAGTACTTC
j_call: TRBJ2-7
clone_size: .
v_call: TRBV5-1
d_call: TRBD1

cdr3_aa: CASSLEQYSGNTIYF
cdr3_nt: TGTGCCAGCAGTTTAGAACAGTACTCTGGAAACACCATATATTTT
j_call: TRBJ1-3
clone_size: .
v_call: TRBV28
d_call: .

cdr3_aa: CASGLVLGGYTF
cdr3_nt: TGTGCTAGTGGTTTGGTACTAGGAGGCTACACCTTC
j_call: TRBJ1-2
clone_size: .
v_call: TRBV12-5
d_call: .

cdr3_aa: CASSLDRLGEQYF
cdr3_nt: TGTGCCAGCAGCTTGGACCGACTAGGCGAGCAGTACTTC
j_call: TRBJ2-7
clone_size: .
v_call: TRBV5-4
d_call: .

cdr3_aa: CAISVNRTGRSYEQYF
cdr3_nt: TGTGCCATCAGTGTAAACCGGACAGGCCGCTCCTACGAGCAGTACTTC
j_call: TRBJ2-7
clone_size: .
v_call: TRBV10-3
d_call: TRBD1

cdr3_aa: CSASITDTQYF
cdr3_nt: TGCAGTGCTTCGATCACAGATACGCAGTATTTT
j_call: TRBJ2-3
clone_size: .
v_call: TRBV20-1
d_call: .

cdr3_aa: CASLGQGVGGYTF
cdr3_nt: TGTGCCAGTCTGGGACAGGGGGTCGGTGGCTACACCTTC
j_call: TRBJ1-2
clone_size: .
v_call: TRBV25-1
d_call: TRBD1

cdr3_aa: CSVGDRGYEQYF
cdr3_nt: TGCAGCGTGGGGGACAGGGGTTACGAGCAGTACTTC
j_call: TRBJ2-7
clone_size: once
v_call: TRBV29-1
d_call: TRBD1

cdr3_aa: CASSLATGLAETQYF
cdr3_nt: TGTGCTAGCAGCTTAGCTACGGGACTAGCGGAGACCCAGTACTTC
j_call: TRBJ2-5
clone_size: .
v_call: TRBV7-7
d_call: TRBD2

cdr3_aa: CSAERTAPGLAGAGELFF
cdr3_nt: TGCAGCGCTGAGCGGACAGCTCCGGGACTAGCGGGAGCCGGGGAGCTGTTTTTT
j_call: TRBJ2-2
clone_size: .
v_call: TRBV29-1
d_call: TRBD2

cdr3_aa: CASSRTGNVNSPLHF
cdr3_nt: TGCGCCAGCAGCCGGACGGGAAACGTTAATTCACCCCTCCACTTT
j_call: TRBJ1-6
clone_size: .
v_call: TRBV5-1
d_call: .

cdr3_aa: CASSGSGISNEQYF
cdr3_nt: TGTGCCAGCAGTGGGAGCGGGATAAGCAACGAGCAGTACTTC
j_call: TRBJ2-7
clone_size: .
v_call: TRBV2
d_call: TRBD2

cdr3_aa: CASSLASVPNEKLFF
cdr3_nt: TGCGCCAGCAGCTTGGCCAGTGTCCCTAATGAAAAACTGTTTTTT
j_call: TRBJ1-4
clone_size: .
v_call: TRBV5-1
d_call: .

cdr3_aa: CASTRTGGTYGYTF
cdr3_nt: TGTGCCAGCACCCGGACAGGGGGCACCTATGGCTACACCTTC
j_call: TRBJ1-2
clone_size: .
v_call: TRBV6-1
d_call: TRBD1

cdr3_aa: CASSLMWGAEAFF
cdr3_nt: TGTGCCAGCAGCTTAATGTGGGGGGCTGAAGCTTTCTTT
j_call: TRBJ1-1
clone_size: once
v_call: TRBV7-3
d_call: .

cdr3_aa: CAWSVQGDTEAFF
cdr3_nt: TGTGCCTGGAGTGTACAGGGGGACACTGAAGCTTTCTTT
j_call: TRBJ1-1
clone_size: few
v_call: TRBV30
d_call: TRBD1

cdr3_aa: CASSSPGSDNEKLFF
cdr3_nt: TGTGCCAGCAGTTCCCCAGGGTCTGATAATGAAAAACTGTTTTTT
j_call: TRBJ1-4
clone_size: .
v_call: TRBV28
d_call: .

cdr3_aa: CASSFGQGLTYEQYF
cdr3_nt: TGTGCCAGCAGCTTCGGACAGGGCCTCACCTACGAGCAGTACTTC
j_call: TRBJ2-7
clone_size: .
v_call: TRBV5-4
d_call: TRBD1

cdr3_aa: CASSKALKGEGYTF
cdr3_nt: TGTGCCAGCAGCAAAGCGCTTAAGGGGGAGGGCTACACCTTC
j_call: TRBJ1-2
clone_size: .
v_call: TRBV21-1
d_call: .

cdr3_aa: CASSGADKNTGELFF
cdr3_nt: TGTGCCAGCAGTGGGGCTGATAAGAACACCGGGGAGCTGTTTTTT
j_call: TRBJ2-2
clone_size: .
v_call: TRBV28
d_call: .

cdr3_aa: CASSSEGQGYNSPLHF
cdr3_nt: TGTGCCAGCAGTTCCGAGGGACAGGGTTATAATTCACCCCTCCACTTT
j_call: TRBJ1-6
clone_size: .
v_call: TRBV28
d_call: TRBD1

cdr3_aa: CASSIDLQGGRRNSPLHF
cdr3_nt: TGTGCCAGTAGTATAGATCTTCAGGGGGGACGGCGAAATTCACCCCTCCACTTT
j_call: TRBJ1-6
clone_size: .
v_call: TRBV19
d_call: TRBD1

cdr3_aa: CASKSGNTEAFF
cdr3_nt: TGTGCCAGCAAGTCAGGGAACACTGAAGCTTTCTTT
j_call: TRBJ1-1
clone_size: .
v_call: TRBV6-1
d_call: .

cdr3_aa: CASSLSGSGGYTF
cdr3_nt: TGTGCCAGCAGCTTATCCGGTTCTGGGGGCTACACCTTC
j_call: TRBJ1-2
clone_size: .
v_call: TRBV11-2
d_call: .

cdr3_aa: CASSLSLAGAIQETQYF
cdr3_nt: TGCGCCAGCAGCTTATCACTAGCGGGGGCGATACAAGAGACCCAGTACTTC
j_call: TRBJ2-5
clone_size: .
v_call: TRBV5-1
d_call: TRBD2

cdr3_aa: CASHSDRSLAEQFF
cdr3_nt: TGCGCCAGCCACTCTGACAGATCCTTGGCTGAGCAGTTCTTC
j_call: TRBJ2-1
clone_size: .
v_call: TRBV5-1
d_call: .

cdr3_aa: CATMSEGAGEGELFF
cdr3_nt: TGTGCCACCATGTCAGAGGGGGCCGGGGAAGGGGAGCTGTTTTTT
j_call: TRBJ2-2
clone_size: .
v_call: TRBV6-5
d_call: TRBD1

cdr3_aa: CAISWDRGTGEQYF
cdr3_nt: TGTGCCATCAGTTGGGACAGGGGGACTGGAGAGCAGTACTTC
j_call: TRBJ2-7
clone_size: .
v_call: TRBV10-3
d_call: TRBD1

cdr3_aa: CASGPGQGAGEQYF
cdr3_nt: TGTGCTAGTGGTCCGGGACAGGGGGCCGGCGAGCAGTACTTC
j_call: TRBJ2-7
clone_size: .
v_call: TRBV12-5
d_call: TRBD1

cdr3_aa: CASSLGDRADEQYF
cdr3_nt: TGCGCCAGCAGCTTGGGAGACAGGGCGGACGAGCAGTACTTC
j_call: TRBJ2-7
clone_size: .
v_call: TRBV5-1
d_call: TRBD1

cdr3_aa: CASSLRLAGSGDTQYF
cdr3_nt: TGTGCCAGCAGCCTAAGACTAGCGGGAAGCGGAGATACGCAGTATTTT
j_call: TRBJ2-3
clone_size: .
v_call: TRBV13
d_call: TRBD2

cdr3_aa: CASSYATSGTYEQYF
cdr3_nt: TGTGCCAGCAGTTACGCGACTAGCGGGACCTACGAGCAGTACTTC
j_call: TRBJ2-7
clone_size: .
v_call: TRBV6-5
d_call: TRBD2

cdr3_aa: CASSLRQEGYGYTF
cdr3_nt: TGTGCCAGCAGCCTCCGACAGGAGGGTTATGGCTACACCTTC
j_call: TRBJ1-2
clone_size: .
v_call: TRBV7-2
d_call: .

cdr3_aa: CASSLQAGGRSYEQYF
cdr3_nt: TGCGCCAGCAGCTTGCAGGCAGGGGGCCGTTCCTACGAGCAGTACTTC
j_call: TRBJ2-7
clone_size: once
v_call: TRBV5-1
d_call: TRBD1

cdr3_aa: CASNQLGVQETQYF
cdr3_nt: TGTGCCAGCAACCAACTCGGGGTCCAAGAGACCCAGTACTTC
j_call: TRBJ2-5
clone_size: once
v_call: TRBV13
d_call: .

cdr3_aa: CASNKGQGAAKETQYF
cdr3_nt: TGTGCCAGCAATAAGGGACAGGGGGCGGCGAAAGAGACCCAGTACTTC
j_call: TRBJ2-5
clone_size: .
v_call: TRBV9
d_call: TRBD1

cdr3_aa: CASSPGEGQYGYTF
cdr3_nt: TGCGCCAGCAGCCCCGGGGAGGGGCAGTATGGCTACACCTTC
j_call: TRBJ1-2
clone_size: .
v_call: TRBV5-1
d_call: .

cdr3_aa: CASSARQGDTGELFF
cdr3_nt: TGTGCCAGCAGCGCCCGACAGGGAGACACCGGGGAGCTGTTTTTT
j_call: TRBJ2-2
clone_size: .
v_call: TRBV4-2
d_call: TRBD1